Below are 8 T cell receptor beta chains sequenced from a single sample in a study of PD-1 blockade in classical Hodgkin lymphoma. Using immunoSEQ multiplex PCR, the repertoire was profiled, and TCRdb retains in-frame clones only, with some absent. The sample holds more than 15,000 clones, approximately 86% seen once. Time point indicated: newly diagnosed, previously untreated cHL patient sample. The sample taken for sequencing was peripheral blood mononuclear cells (PBMCs). These receptors all stem from a human donor with classical Hodgkin lymphoma.

The CDR3 DNA reads as TGCGCCAGCAGCCAAGAGCTAGCGGGCCTGAGCTCTGGGGCCAACGTCCTGACTTTC. It specifies CASSQELAGLSSGANVLTF. V usage is TRBV4-3 and J usage is TRBJ2-6; TRBD2 aligns across 8 bases. V lost 0 bases to trimming and J lost 0 bases; unmatched junction nucleotides: 7. The germline V gene has CDR1 LGHNA and CDR2 YSLEER. This CDR3 has 19 residues.

J is TRBJ2-1 and V is TRBV7-2; 12 bases align to TRBD2. CDR1 SGHTA and CDR2 FQGNSA come from the germline V gene. Trimming at V came to 1 base and at J to 7 bases, leaving 11 bases not matched to a gene. CDR3 length: 18 residues. CDR3 protein: CASSLEALAGGPKNEQFF. CDR3 bases: TGTGCCAGCAGCTTAGAGGCCCTAGCGGGAGGGCCTAAGAATGAGCAGTTCTTC.

The chain employs TRBV7-8 and TRBJ2-3; 11 nucleotides agree with TRBD2. This CDR3 spans 18 amino acids. Germline assignment: CDR1 SGHVS and CDR2 FQNEAQ. The J segment lost 5 bases and the V segment lost 4 bases, leaving 14 bases of the junction unmatched. The DNA of the CDR3 is TGTGCCAGCAGCTCCTACCGCGGGACTAGCGGCCGACAAGATACGCAGTATTTT. Protein: CASSSYRGTSGRQDTQYF.

The gene calls are TRBV7-8 and TRBJ2-7; 7 bases line up with TRBD2. From germline, CDR1 is SGHVS and CDR2 FQNEAQ. With V trimmed by 1 base and J by 0 bases, 6 bases remained unmatched. The CDR3 consists of 16 residues. CDR3 bases: TGTGCCAGCAGCTTAGGTCGTAGCGGGTTCTCCTACGAGCAGTACTTC. It yields the protein CASSLGRSGFSYEQYF.

This rearrangement joins TRBV27 to TRBJ2-1; D call uncertain. Per germline, CDR1 MNHEY and CDR2 SMNVEV (reference sequence). The CDR3 sequence is 15 residues long. V lost 5 bases, J lost 1 base, and 12 bases lay in between. Here the CDR3 DNA reads TGTGCCAGCAGTCTATTTCTAGGGTCCTACAATGAGCAGTTCTTC. Translating it yields CASSLFLGSYNEQFF.

This chain uses TRBV19 with TRBJ1-5, with no clear D. Trimming cost V 0 bases and J 3 bases, with 9 bases left between them. CDR3 size: 15 residues. CDR1 and CDR2 (germline): LNHDA, SQIVND (reference sequence). The CDR3 nucleotides read TGTGCCAGTAGTATAGATTGGCAGTTCAATCAGCCCCAGCATTTT. It codes for CASSIDWQFNQPQHF.

This clone was counted once. This chain links TRBV15 with TRBJ2-3; perhaps D is TRBD1 or TRBD2 (5 bases each). Germline-derived CDR1 and CDR2 are LNHNV and YYDKDF (reference sequence). This CDR3 comprises 14 residues. The V end lost 1 base, the J end lost 5 bases, and 10 bases lay between the germline ends. CDR3 sequence (DNA): TGTGCCACCAGCAGAGGAGGGGTAGGAGATACGCAGTATTTT. Protein sequence: CATSRGGVGDTQYF. The variable domain in full, completed from reference TRBV15 and TRBJ2-3, reads DAMVIQNPRYQVTQFGKPVTLSCSQTLNHNVMYWYQQKSSQAPKLLFHYYDKDFNNEADTPDNFQSRRPNTSFCFLDIRSPGLGDTAMYLCATSRGGVGDTQYFGPGTRLTVL.

This clone has a single count. This chain links TRBV7-8 with TRBJ2-5; TRBD1 or TRBD2 may be the D gene (6 bases each). The V end lost 1 base, the J end lost 2 bases, and 14 bases lay between the germline ends. Germline lookup yields CDR1 SGHVS and CDR2 FQNEAQ. The length of the CDR3 is 16 residues. The CDR3: CASSLGGGTSQETQYF. Written as DNA, the CDR3 is TGTGCCAGCAGCTTAGGGGGCGGGACATCTCAAGAGACCCAGTACTTC.